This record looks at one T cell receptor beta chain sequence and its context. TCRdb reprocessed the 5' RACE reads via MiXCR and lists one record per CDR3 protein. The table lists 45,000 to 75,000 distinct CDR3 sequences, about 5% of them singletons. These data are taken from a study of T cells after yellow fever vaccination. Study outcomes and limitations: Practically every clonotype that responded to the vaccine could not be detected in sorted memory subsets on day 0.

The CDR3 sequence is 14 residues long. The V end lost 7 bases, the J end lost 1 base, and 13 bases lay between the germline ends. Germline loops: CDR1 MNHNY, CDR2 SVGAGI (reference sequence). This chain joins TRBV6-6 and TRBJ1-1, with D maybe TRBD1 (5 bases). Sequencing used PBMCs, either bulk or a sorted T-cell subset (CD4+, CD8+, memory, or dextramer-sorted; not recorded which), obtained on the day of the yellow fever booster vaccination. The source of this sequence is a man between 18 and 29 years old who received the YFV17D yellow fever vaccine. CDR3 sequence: CASNINTGNTEAFF. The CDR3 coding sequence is TGTGCCAGCAATATAAATACAGGGAACACTGAAGCTTTCTTT.